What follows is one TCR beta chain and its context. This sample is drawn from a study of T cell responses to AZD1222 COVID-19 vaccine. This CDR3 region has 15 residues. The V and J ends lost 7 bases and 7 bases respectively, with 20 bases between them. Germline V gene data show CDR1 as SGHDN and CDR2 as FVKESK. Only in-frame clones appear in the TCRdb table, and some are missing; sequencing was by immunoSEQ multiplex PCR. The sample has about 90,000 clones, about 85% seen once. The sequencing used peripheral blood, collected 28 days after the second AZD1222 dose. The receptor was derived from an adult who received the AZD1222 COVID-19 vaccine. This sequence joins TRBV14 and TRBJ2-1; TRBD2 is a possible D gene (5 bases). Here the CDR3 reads CASTLGAPGKNEQFF. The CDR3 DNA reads TGTGCCAGCACCCTAGGCGCTCCGGGGAAGAATGAGCAGTTCTTC.